This T cell receptor beta chain was found in a study of control samples from healthy donors and cancer patients. Repertoires were generated with immunoSEQ multiplex PCR, while TCRdb's copy carries only in-frame clones and drops some. The sample contains approximately 170,000 clones, almost 90% of which appear only once. This CDR3 has 14 amino acids. V was shortened by 7 bases and J by 0 bases, with 10 bases between the two germline ends. Germline-derived CDR1 and CDR2 are KGHDR and SFDVKD. This clone was found a few times. The sequence was collected from a woman aged 45-59 years in good health. What was sequenced was blood. The V gene is TRBV24-1, the J gene TRBJ2-3, with D perhaps matching TRBD1 (6 bases). The CDR3 DNA reads as TGTGCCACCAGCTGGACAGCCAGCACAGATACGCAGTATTTT. It is translated as CATSWTASTDTQYF.